This passage covers 12 T cell receptor beta chains from one sample sequenced in a study of siplizumab effects on memory and regulatory T cells. Sequencing was performed with immunoSEQ multiplex PCR; in TCRdb, only in-frame clones are kept and a portion is missing. There are over 100,000 clones in the sample; over 90% occur only once, and roughly 0.64% lies in the top ten. Sequenced: Tregs sorted from blood. The origin of the receptors is a human donor in good health.

This chain links TRBV5-6 with TRBJ1-2; D is perhaps TRBD1 (5 bases). The germline V gene has CDR1 SGHDT and CDR2 YYEEEE. CDR3 length equals 17 residues. The V end lost 4 bases, the J end lost 4 bases, and 23 bases lay between the germline ends. The CDR3 DNA follows: TGTGCCAGCAGCCCTAGGGCATCTTCTCTCGGGGGCTATGGCTACACCTTC. It encodes CASSPRASSLGGYGYTF.

V is TRBV6-6 and J is TRBJ1-2; 12 bases line up with TRBD1. Germline trimming cut 6 bases from V and 9 bases from J; bases unmatched to any gene: 5. CDR3 length: 13 residues. Germline CDR1 MNHNY, CDR2 SVGAGI (reference sequence). The CDR3 sequence: CASRAGTGGSYTF. CDR3 in DNA: TGTGCCAGCAGGGCCGGGACAGGGGGCAGCTACACCTTC.

V is TRBV5-4 and J is TRBJ2-2; weak D call: TRBD2 (5 bases). Trimming left V 6 bases short and J 4 bases short, with 10 bases between. The CDR3 has 13 amino acids. The germline V gene has CDR1 SGHNT and CDR2 YYREEE (reference sequence). The CDR3 here is CASTAGPTGELFF. Written as DNA, the CDR3 is TGTGCCAGCACCGCGGGTCCCACCGGGGAGCTGTTTTTT.

CDR3 bases: TGCGCCAGCAGCTTTTCGGCGTCAGATACGCAGTATTTT. Translation gives CASSFSASDTQYF. The chain is built from TRBV5-1 and TRBJ2-3; D remains ambiguous. The CDR3 spans 13 residues. Trimming removed 2 bases from V and 4 bases from J, with 8 bases in between. Germline loops: CDR1 SGHRS, CDR2 YFSETQ.

The genes are TRBV6-5 and TRBJ1-1; D not certain. The ends were cut back, 2 bases at V and 1 base at J, with 11 bases in the middle. Germline V lookup: CDR1 MNHEY, CDR2 SVGAGI. This CDR3 region has 15 residues. The CDR3 DNA sequence: TGTGCCAGCAGTTACGTAGGGCTGACGAACACTGAAGCTTTCTTT. This translates into CASSYVGLTNTEAFF.

This chain uses TRBV6-1 with TRBJ2-7, with 9 bases fitting TRBD1. CDR3 size: 14 residues. The germline gives CDR1 MNHNS, CDR2 SASEGT. The V gene end was trimmed by 5 bases and the J gene end by 10 bases; junction bases not matched to a gene: 12. As DNA, the CDR3 is TGTGCCAGCAGTATTCAGCAGGGACAGGGAGCACAGTACTTC. Translation: CASSIQQGQGAQYF.

This chain connects TRBV19 to TRBJ2-7, with no clear D. Germline V gene lookup returns CDR1 LNHDA and CDR2 SQIVND (reference sequence). The CDR3 extends over 14 amino acids. V was shortened by 6 bases and J by 0 bases, with 12 bases between the two germline ends. CDR3 coding DNA: TGTGCCAGTAGAGAAACACAGAGCTCCTACGAGCAGTACTTC. Translation gives CASRETQSSYEQYF.

In this sample, this clone turned up a few times. The rearrangement links TRBV5-6 to TRBJ1-2; D call uncertain. Germline V CDR1 and CDR2: SGHDT, YYEEEE. CDR3 length: 14 amino acids. Trimming took 4 bases from V and 7 from J, leaving 17 bases between them. The CDR3 bases are TGTGCCAGCAGCCTAGTCGGGGTCGTCTCTGGCTACACCTTC. Its translation is CASSLVGVVSGYTF.

This chain joins TRBV19 and TRBJ2-2; 9 bases map to TRBD1. Germline V gene sequence: CDR1 LNHDA, CDR2 SQIVND (reference sequence). Unmatched junction bases numbered 9, after V lost 4 bases and J lost 6 bases. The CDR3 consists of 16 residues. The CDR3 region is CASSRRDRALAGELFF. Written as DNA, the CDR3 is TGTGCCAGTAGTAGGAGGGACAGGGCCCTGGCCGGGGAGCTGTTTTTT.

This clone was counted once. CDR3 sequence reads: CASSFGVSETQYF. CDR3 coding DNA: TGCGCCAGCAGCTTTGGGGTCTCGGAGACCCAGTACTTC. The rearrangement joins TRBV5-1 to TRBJ2-5; D is ambiguous. Trimming left V 2 bases short and J 5 bases short, with 10 bases between. The CDR3 runs to 13 residues. In germline, CDR1 is SGHRS, CDR2 YFSETQ.

The rearrangement joins TRBV5-1 to TRBJ1-2, with D possibly TRBD1 on 6 matching bases. This CDR3 region has 12 residues. Germline loops: CDR1 SGHRS, CDR2 YFSETQ. V was trimmed by 1 base and J by 8 bases, leaving 9 bases between them. CDR3: CASSLTGMGYTF. In nucleotides, the CDR3 is TGCGCCAGCAGCTTGACAGGGATGGGCTACACCTTC.

V and J are TRBV5-1 and TRBJ2-2, with a possible D match to TRBD2 (5 bases). Between the trimmed V and J ends, which lost 2 bases and 5 bases, there was a span of 13 bases. The germline V gene encodes CDR1 SGHRS and CDR2 YFSETQ. The CDR3 runs to 15 residues. CDR3 sequence (DNA): TGCGCCAGCAGCTTCCGGGAAGTGGTGACCGGGGAGCTGTTTTTT. This translates into CASSFREVVTGELFF.